The 30 T cell receptor beta chains in this list originate from one sample, sequenced in a study of T cells in Graves' hyperthyroidism and ophthalmopathy. TCR beta CDR3 regions were amplified from RNA. First-round RT-PCR targeting the TCR CDR3 was performed with the HTBI primer set. TCRdb analysed the multiplex PCR reads with MiXCR anew, one entry per CDR3 protein. The repertoire holds roughly 720,000 distinct CDR3 sequences, about 18% seen once, with roughly a sixth in the top ten. Sequenced material: blood. These receptors were taken from a man in his fifties or sixties with Graves' hyperthyroidism.

This chain links TRBV5-5 with TRBJ1-2; D not certain. CDR3 length: 14 residues. In germline, CDR1 is SGHKS, CDR2 YYEKEE (reference sequence). V was shortened by 3 bases and J by 8 bases, with 17 bases between the two germline ends. CDR3 coding DNA: TGTGCCAGCAGCTCCGAACAACGACCGAGAGGCTACACCTTC. It is translated as CASSSEQRPRGYTF.

The sample holds many counts of this clonotype. The chain combines TRBV3-1 with TRBJ2-1, with D possibly called TRBD1 or TRBD2 (5 bases each). The V gene lost 0 bases and the J gene lost 7 bases, with 10 bases spanning the gap. The CDR3 is 14 amino acids. The germline gives CDR1 LGHDT, CDR2 YNNKEL (reference sequence). The CDR3: CASSQEPRGNEQFF. CDR3 DNA sequence: TGTGCCAGCAGCCAAGAACCGAGGGGAAATGAGCAGTTCTTC.

The rearrangement links TRBV4-2 to TRBJ2-2, with a possible D match to TRBD1 (6 bases). The germline gives CDR1 LGHNA, CDR2 YNFKEQ. Trimming removed 3 bases from V and 4 bases from J, with 15 bases in between. This CDR3 spans 16 amino acids. Here the CDR3 DNA reads TGTGCCAGCAGCCAGCCACAGGGAGAGTTCACCGGGGAGCTGTTTTTT. The encoded protein is CASSQPQGEFTGELFF.

This clonotype was detected a few times. V and J are TRBV10-3 and TRBJ2-1, with 7 bases matching TRBD1. Losses at the gene ends were 8 bases for V and 4 bases for J; bases not matched to a gene: 5. The CDR3 runs to 13 residues. Germline loops: CDR1 ENHRY, CDR2 SYGVKD. The CDR3 bases are TGTGCCATCGCCGGGACAGCTTACAATGAGCAGTTCTTC. Translation: CAIAGTAYNEQFF.

This clonotype was picked up many times. The rearrangement uses TRBV24-1 and TRBJ2-5; D possibly corresponds to TRBD1 (6 bases). The CDR3 has 15 residues. Trimming took off 6 bases at V and 4 bases at J, with 17 bases between the two ends. The germline V gene encodes CDR1 KGHDR and CDR2 SFDVKD. Here the CDR3 reads CATSPPGGEAETQYF. The CDR3 DNA follows: TGTGCCACCAGTCCCCCTGGGGGCGAGGCAGAGACCCAGTACTTC.

This clonotype appeared many times. The chain links TRBV20-1 to TRBJ2-2; D is possibly TRBD1 (6 bases). This CDR3 has 13 amino acids. V lost 6 bases, J lost 1 base, and 9 bases lay in between. CDR1 is DFQATT and CDR2 is SNEGSKA in the germline V gene (reference sequence). CDR3 nucleotide sequence: TGCAGTGCAGAAGGGGGGAACACCGGGGAGCTGTTTTTT. Amino acids: CSAEGGNTGELFF.

There are many counts of this clonotype. CDR3 sequence reads: CASSRNGDRGQSSYEQYF. In nucleotides, the CDR3 is TGTGCCAGTTCCCGTAATGGGGACAGGGGGCAATCGTCCTACGAGCAGTACTTC. J is TRBJ2-7 and V is TRBV19; 12 nucleotides match TRBD1. V lost 8 bases, J lost 1 base, and 15 bases stayed unmatched. This CDR3 has 18 residues. Germline V gives CDR1 LNHDA, CDR2 SQIVND (reference sequence).

In this sample, this clonotype turned up a few times. CDR3 sequence (DNA): TGTGCCAGCAGTCCAGTTGGTAGCGGGATCCACAATGAGCAGTTCTTC. Translated: CASSPVGSGIHNEQFF. The J gene is TRBJ2-1, the V gene TRBV25-1; 8 bases match TRBD2. The CDR3 sequence is 16 residues long. Germline V gene data show CDR1 as MGHDK and CDR2 as SYGVNS. V lost 5 bases, J lost 5 bases, and 11 bases stayed unmatched.

This chain connects TRBV6-1 to TRBJ1-2; D is unresolved. Trimming cost V 1 base and J 7 bases, with 13 bases left between them. This CDR3 is built from 14 residues. The germline gives CDR1 MNHNS, CDR2 SASEGT. CDR3 sequence: CASSEGGAGFGYTF. Written as DNA, the CDR3 is TGTGCCAGCAGTGAAGGAGGCGCAGGCTTTGGCTACACCTTC.

This clonotype was counted between two and nine times. The gene calls are TRBV28 and TRBJ2-7; D is unresolved. Trimming shortened V by 9 bases and J by 0 bases, and 21 bases separated the two germline ends. Germline V gene sequence: CDR1 MDHEN, CDR2 SYDVKM. The CDR3 length is 16 residues. The CDR3: CASYPDGRLPSYEQYF. The CDR3 nucleotides are TGTGCCAGTTACCCGGACGGAAGGCTGCCCTCCTACGAGCAGTACTTC.

There are many counts of this clonotype. This chain links TRBV6-2 or TRBV6-3 with TRBJ2-5, with 9 bases fitting TRBD2. The CDR3 spans 13 residues. The germline V gene encodes CDR1 MNHEY and CDR2 SVGEGT. The V segment lost 5 bases and the J segment 6 bases; nucleotides outside the gene matches: 4. Here the CDR3 DNA reads TGTGCCAGCAGTCACGGGACTAGCAAGACCCAGTACTTC. Protein product: CASSHGTSKTQYF.

The V call is TRBV30, the J call TRBJ2-2, with a possible D match to TRBD1 (6 bases). The CDR3 runs 10 residues. V was clipped by 4 bases and J by 16 bases, with 13 bases between them. CDR1 and CDR2 (germline): GTSNPN, SVGIG (reference sequence). The CDR3 DNA is TGTGCCTGGACTTTACAGGGTCCGTTTTTT. This codes for CAWTLQGPFF.

Ten or more counts support this clonotype. The chain uses TRBV28 and TRBJ1-1; D remains ambiguous. CDR1 and CDR2 from the germline V gene are MDHEN and SYDVKM. The CDR3 consists of 16 residues. The V gene lost 3 bases and the J gene lost 5 bases, with 19 bases spanning the gap. The CDR3 DNA reads as TGTGCCAGCAGTTTTACCCCGTGGGGTTCGAATACTGAAGCTTTCTTT. It yields the protein CASSFTPWGSNTEAFF.

The chain carries TRBV20-1 and TRBJ2-5; D is unresolved. V gave up 0 bases and J gave up 5 bases, with 13 bases separating them. In germline, CDR1 is DFQATT, CDR2 SNEGSKA (reference sequence). The CDR3 totals 14 residues. The DNA of the CDR3 is TGCAGTGCTAGAGACCCCCTTCTGAAGGAGACCCAGTACTTC. Protein product: CSARDPLLKETQYF.

This chain joins TRBV7-3 and TRBJ2-7; 7 bases are a match to TRBD1. CDR1 and CDR2 (germline): SGHTA, FQGTGA. The trim removed 1 base at V and 5 bases at J, leaving 5 bases unmatched. This CDR3 region has 14 residues. CDR3 nucleotides: TGTGCCAGCAGCTTAAATACAGGGGCCCACGAGCAGTACTTC. It specifies CASSLNTGAHEQYF.

This clonotype was counted a few times. A much larger clone sits a single nucleotide away, making a read error possible. This chain connects TRBV6-1 to TRBJ1-1; D not resolved. The germline CDR1 and CDR2 sequences are MNHNS and SASEGT. The CDR3 contains 15 residues. DNA of the CDR3: TGTGCCAGCAGTGAATCTGGTCAGATGAACACTGAAGCTCTCTTT. This translates into CASSESGQMNTEALF.

Many counts were recorded for this clonotype. The chain has TRBV11-2 and TRBJ2-7, with D possibly TRBD2 on 6 matching bases. CDR3 size: 13 residues. The germline gives CDR1 SGHAT, CDR2 FQNNGV. Between the trimmed V and J ends, which lost 5 bases and 7 bases, there was a span of 15 bases. The CDR3 DNA sequence: TGTGCCAGCAGCCGACAGACTAGAGTAGAGCAGTACTTC. Amino acids: CASSRQTRVEQYF.

This clonotype was observed at least ten times. The chain employs TRBV11-2 and TRBJ1-2; D ambiguous. V gave up 0 bases and J gave up 2 bases, with 4 bases separating them. Germline loops: CDR1 SGHAT, CDR2 FQNNGV. The CDR3 totals 13 residues. The CDR3 is CASSLERNYGYTF. CDR3 coding DNA: TGTGCCAGCAGCTTAGAAAGGAACTATGGCTACACCTTC. Supplemented by reference TRBV11-2 and TRBJ1-2, the full variable domain reads EAGVAQSPRYKIIEKRQSVAFWCNPISGHATLYWYQQILGQGPKLLIQFQNNGVVDDSQLPKDRFSAERLKGVDSTLKIQPAKLEDSAVYLCASSLERNYGYTFGSGTRLTVV.

This rearrangement joins TRBV5-1 to TRBJ2-1, with D perhaps assigned TRBD1 or TRBD2 (6 bases each). This CDR3 is 11 amino acids long. The V gene lost 5 bases and the J gene lost 10 bases, with 10 bases spanning the gap. Germline values: CDR1 SGHRS, CDR2 YFSETQ. This CDR3 is CASRTGREQFF. For the CDR3, the DNA is TGCGCCAGCAGAACAGGGAGGGAGCAGTTCTTC. The full variable domain, completed using reference TRBV5-1 and TRBJ2-1, is KAGVTQTPRYLIKTRGQQVTLSCSPISGHRSVSWYQQTPGQGLQFLFEYFSETQRNKGNFPGRFSGRQFSNSRSEMNVSTLELGDSALYLCASRTGREQFFGPGTRLTVL.

The table lists this clonotype with many counts. V usage is TRBV20-1 and J usage is TRBJ2-1; TRBD2 matches 12 bases. Germline V gene data show CDR1 as DFQATT and CDR2 as SNEGSKA (reference sequence). The CDR3 runs 19 residues. The V segment lost 4 bases and the J segment 4 bases; nucleotides outside the gene matches: 17. CDR3 DNA sequence: TGCAGTGCTAAAGCAGGGCTAGCGGGAGGGAGGTTTGTGTACAATGAGCAGTTCTTC. It translates to CSAKAGLAGGRFVYNEQFF.

This clonotype came up once. V and J are TRBV20-1 and TRBJ1-6, with 8 bases matching TRBD1. Trimming cost V 0 bases and J 0 bases; bases outside gene matches: 10. The germline gives CDR1 DFQATT, CDR2 SNEGSKA (reference sequence). CDR3 length: 19 amino acids. The CDR3 coding sequence is TGCAGTGCTAGAGATCATTGGGACAGGCCGAGCTCCTATAATTCACCCCTCCACTTT. This gives the protein CSARDHWDRPSSYNSPLHF.

Worth noting for this clonotype: The junction and the germline gene differ at one end; a read error may be behind it. The chain uses TRBV11-2 and TRBJ2-1, with 9 bases fitting TRBD2. Germline CDR1 and CDR2: SGHAT and FQNNGV. The CDR3 runs 17 residues. In nucleotides, the CDR3 is TGTGCCAGCAGCTTACATGGGACTAGCAGGCGCTACAATGAGCATTTCTTC. This gives the protein CASSLHGTSRRYNEHFF. Full variable domain (missing parts from reference TRBV11-2 and TRBJ2-1): EAGVAQSPRYKIIEKRQSVAFWCNPISGHATLYWYQQILGQGPKLLIQFQNNGVVDDSQLPKDRFSAERLKGVDSTLKIQPAKLEDSAVYLCASSLHGTSRRYNEHFFGPGTRLTVL.

V and J are TRBV5-6 and TRBJ1-2, with D possibly being TRBD1 (5 bases). Trimming removed 3 bases at V and 5 bases at J, with 20 bases between. Germline CDR1 reads SGHDT; CDR2 reads YYEEEE. The CDR3 consists of 16 residues. The CDR3: CASSSGTGDFRYGYTF. The DNA for the CDR3 is TGTGCCAGCAGCTCCGGGACGGGAGATTTTCGGTATGGCTACACCTTC.

With respect to this clonotype: A much more abundant neighbour one base away suggests this may be a read error. The chain couples TRBV6-5 to TRBJ1-6; D is ambiguous. Germline loops: CDR1 MNHEY, CDR2 SVGAGI. CDR3 length: 17 residues. V lost 0 bases and J lost 4, with 13 bases in between. CDR3 region: CASSYSRGPEYNSPLHF. DNA of the CDR3: TGTGCCAGCAGTTACTCGAGAGGTCCGGAATATAATTCACCCCTCCACTTT.

This clonotype was counted ten times or more. The chain recombines TRBV2 with TRBJ2-1; 8 bases agree with TRBD2. The length of the CDR3 is 12 residues. Per the germline V gene, CDR1 is SNHLY and CDR2 is FYNNEI. Trimming took 5 bases from V and 8 from J; bases not matched to a gene: 2. The CDR3 reads CASSPSGYEQFF. The CDR3, as DNA: TGTGCCAGCAGTCCTAGCGGGTATGAGCAGTTCTTC. The full variable domain, with the rest looked up from reference TRBV2 and TRBJ2-1, is EPEVTQTPSHQVTQMGQEVILRCVPISNHLYFYWYRQILGQKVEFLVSFYNNEISEKSEIFDDQFSVERPDGSNFTLKIRSTKLEDSAMYFCASSPSGYEQFFGPGTRLTVL.

This clonotype has a count of ten or more. The V call is TRBV6-5, the J call TRBJ1-2; no definite D call. Germline lookup yields CDR1 MNHEY and CDR2 SVGAGI. V lost 0 bases, J lost 7 bases, and 9 bases lay in between. This CDR3 comprises 13 residues. CDR3 DNA: TGTGCCAGCAGTTACTCAAGGGAGGCTGGCTACACCTTC. It is translated as CASSYSREAGYTF.

A word on this clonotype: At one boundary the junction diverges from the germline segment, which might be a read error. V usage is TRBV18 and J usage is TRBJ2-7; tentatively, D is TRBD1 or TRBD2 (5 bases each). Germline V CDR1 and CDR2: KGHSH, LQKENI. The CDR3 runs 12 residues. Here the CDR3 reads CASSLGDHEQCF. The CDR3 DNA reads TGTGCCAGCTCACTCGGGGACCACGAGCAGTGCTTC.

In its sample, this clonotype was seen a few times. The chain recombines TRBV5-1 with TRBJ2-7, with D possibly being TRBD1 or TRBD2 (5 bases each). The CDR3 sequence is 17 residues long. V was clipped by 2 bases and J by 0 bases, with 18 bases between them. CDR1 is SGHRS, CDR2 YFSETQ, per germline. CDR3 DNA: TGCGCCAGCAGCTTATCTCAAGGGGACCCGAGCTCCTACGAGCAGTACTTC. This codes for CASSLSQGDPSSYEQYF.

This clonotype occurred a few times. The rearrangement joins TRBV5-1 to TRBJ2-7, with 16 bases fitting TRBD2. The germline CDR1 and CDR2 sequences are SGHRS and YFSETQ. This CDR3 is 17 amino acids long. V trimming: 4 bases; J trimming: 3 bases; junction bases outside the gene matches: 7. CDR3 coding DNA: TGCGCCAGCAGCCTGGGACTAGCGGGAGGGATTGGCTACGAGCAGTACTTC. This translates into CASSLGLAGGIGYEQYF. The variable domain in full, completed from reference TRBV5-1 and TRBJ2-7, reads KAGVTQTPRYLIKTRGQQVTLSCSPISGHRSVSWYQQTPGQGLQFLFEYFSETQRNKGNFPGRFSGRQFSNSRSEMNVSTLELGDSALYLCASSLGLAGGIGYEQYFGPGTRLTVT.

The rearrangement uses TRBV19 and TRBJ2-7, with 7 nucleotides matching TRBD2. CDR3 size: 16 residues. From germline, CDR1 is LNHDA and CDR2 SQIVND (reference sequence). Trimming took 5 bases from V and 2 from J; bases not matched to a gene: 12. CDR3 sequence: CASSESTGGRAYEQYF. In DNA form, the CDR3 reads TGTGCCAGTAGTGAGTCTACGGGAGGCCGTGCCTACGAGCAGTACTTC.